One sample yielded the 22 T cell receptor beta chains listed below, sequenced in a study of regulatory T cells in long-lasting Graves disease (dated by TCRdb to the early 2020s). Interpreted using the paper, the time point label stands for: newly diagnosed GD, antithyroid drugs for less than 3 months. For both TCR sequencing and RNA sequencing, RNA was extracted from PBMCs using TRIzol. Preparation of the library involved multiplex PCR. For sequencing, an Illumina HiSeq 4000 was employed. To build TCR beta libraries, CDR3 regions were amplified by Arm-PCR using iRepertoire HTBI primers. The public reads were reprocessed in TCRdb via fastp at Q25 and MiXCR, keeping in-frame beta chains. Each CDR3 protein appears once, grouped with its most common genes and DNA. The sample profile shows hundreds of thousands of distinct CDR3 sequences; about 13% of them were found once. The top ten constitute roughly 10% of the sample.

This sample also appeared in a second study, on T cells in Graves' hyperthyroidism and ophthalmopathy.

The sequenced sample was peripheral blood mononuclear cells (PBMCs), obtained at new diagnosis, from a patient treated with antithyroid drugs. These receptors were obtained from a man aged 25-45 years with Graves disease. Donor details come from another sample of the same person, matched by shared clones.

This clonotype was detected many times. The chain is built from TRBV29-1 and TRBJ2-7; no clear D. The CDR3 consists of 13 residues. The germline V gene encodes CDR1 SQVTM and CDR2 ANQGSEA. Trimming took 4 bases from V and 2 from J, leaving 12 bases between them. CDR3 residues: CSVASRLAYEQYF. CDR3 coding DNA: TGCAGCGTTGCAAGTCGATTAGCCTACGAGCAGTACTTC.

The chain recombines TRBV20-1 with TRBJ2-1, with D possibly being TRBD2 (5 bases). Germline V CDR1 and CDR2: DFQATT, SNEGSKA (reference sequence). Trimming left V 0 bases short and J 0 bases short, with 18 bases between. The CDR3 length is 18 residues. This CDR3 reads CSARDPFSGRRSYNEQFF. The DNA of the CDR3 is TGCAGTGCTAGAGATCCTTTTTCGGGAAGGCGCTCCTACAATGAGCAGTTCTTC.

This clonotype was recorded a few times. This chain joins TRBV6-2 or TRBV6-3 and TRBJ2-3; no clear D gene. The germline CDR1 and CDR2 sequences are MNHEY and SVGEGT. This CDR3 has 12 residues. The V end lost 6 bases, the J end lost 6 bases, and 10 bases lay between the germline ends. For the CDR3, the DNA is TGTGCCAGCAGGGCCCCTGGGGATACGCAGTATTTT. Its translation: CASRAPGDTQYF.

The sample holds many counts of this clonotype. Here the CDR3 DNA reads TGTGCCAGCAGTTTCTCCGCTAAGAGGGCCGGGGCCAACGTCCTGACTTTC. Amino acids: CASSFSAKRAGANVLTF. The rearrangement links TRBV27 to TRBJ2-6; tentative D call: TRBD2 (5 bases). The V and J ends lost 3 bases and 4 bases respectively, with 16 bases between them. Per germline, CDR1 MNHEY and CDR2 SMNVEV (reference sequence). The CDR3 is 17 residues long.

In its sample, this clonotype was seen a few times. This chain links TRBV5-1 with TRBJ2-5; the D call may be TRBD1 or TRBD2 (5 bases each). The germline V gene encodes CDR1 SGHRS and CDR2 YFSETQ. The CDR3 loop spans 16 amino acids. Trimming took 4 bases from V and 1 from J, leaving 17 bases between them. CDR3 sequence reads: CASSPRDRNAQETQYF. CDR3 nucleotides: TGCGCCAGCAGCCCAAGGGACCGCAATGCCCAAGAGACCCAGTACTTC. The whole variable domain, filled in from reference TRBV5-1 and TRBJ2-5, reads KAGVTQTPRYLIKTRGQQVTLSCSPISGHRSVSWYQQTPGQGLQFLFEYFSETQRNKGNFPGRFSGRQFSNSRSEMNVSTLELGDSALYLCASSPRDRNAQETQYFGPGTRLLVL.

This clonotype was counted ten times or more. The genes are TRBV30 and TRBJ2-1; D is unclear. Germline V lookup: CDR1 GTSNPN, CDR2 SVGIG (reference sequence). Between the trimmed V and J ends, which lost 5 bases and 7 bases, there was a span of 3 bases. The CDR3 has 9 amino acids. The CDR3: CAWGNEQFF. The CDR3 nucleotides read TGTGCCTGGGGTAATGAGCAGTTCTTC.

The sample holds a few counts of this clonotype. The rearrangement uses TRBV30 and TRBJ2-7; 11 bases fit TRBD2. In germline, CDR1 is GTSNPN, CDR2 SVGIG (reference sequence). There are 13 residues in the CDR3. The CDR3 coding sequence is TGTGCTCCACCTCCTAGCGGGAGGTACGAGCAGTACTTC. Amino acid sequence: CAPPPSGRYEQYF.

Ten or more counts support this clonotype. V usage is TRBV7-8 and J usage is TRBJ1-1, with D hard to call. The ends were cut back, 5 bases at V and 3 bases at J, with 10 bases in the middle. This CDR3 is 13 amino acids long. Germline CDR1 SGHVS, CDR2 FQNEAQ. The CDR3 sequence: CASSPNSDTEAFF. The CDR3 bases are TGTGCCAGCAGCCCGAACAGTGACACTGAAGCTTTCTTT.

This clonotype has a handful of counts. The CDR3 nucleotides read TGCGCCAGCAGCTTGGAATTAGCGGGAGATCAGTTCTTC. Protein product: CASSLELAGDQFF. The chain combines TRBV5-1 with TRBJ2-1; 9 nucleotides align to TRBD2. CDR1 is SGHRS and CDR2 is YFSETQ in the germline V gene. With 0 bases clipped from V and 13 bases from J, the junction kept 5 bases outside the gene matches. The CDR3 contains 13 residues.

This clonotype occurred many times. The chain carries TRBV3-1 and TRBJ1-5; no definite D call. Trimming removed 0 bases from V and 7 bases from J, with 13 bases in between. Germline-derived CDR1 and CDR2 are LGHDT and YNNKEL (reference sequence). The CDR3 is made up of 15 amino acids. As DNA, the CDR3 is TGTGCCAGCAGCCAAGATCCCCAGGCGTGGCAGCCCCAGCATTTT. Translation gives CASSQDPQAWQPQHF.

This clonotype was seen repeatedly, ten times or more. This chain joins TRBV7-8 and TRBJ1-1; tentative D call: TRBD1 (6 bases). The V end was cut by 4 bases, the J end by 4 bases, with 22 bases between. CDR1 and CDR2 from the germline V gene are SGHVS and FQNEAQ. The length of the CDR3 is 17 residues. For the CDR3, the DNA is TGTGCCAGCAGCTCAAACAGGGCCTCAAAGGGGAGCACTGAAGCTTTCTTT. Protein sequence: CASSSNRASKGSTEAFF.

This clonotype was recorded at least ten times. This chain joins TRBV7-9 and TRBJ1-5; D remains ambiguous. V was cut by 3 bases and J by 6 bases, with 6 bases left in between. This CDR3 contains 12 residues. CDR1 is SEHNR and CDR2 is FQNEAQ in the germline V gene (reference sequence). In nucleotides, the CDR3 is TGTGCCAGCAGCTTGGTTGGTCAGCCCCAGCATTTT. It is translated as CASSLVGQPQHF.

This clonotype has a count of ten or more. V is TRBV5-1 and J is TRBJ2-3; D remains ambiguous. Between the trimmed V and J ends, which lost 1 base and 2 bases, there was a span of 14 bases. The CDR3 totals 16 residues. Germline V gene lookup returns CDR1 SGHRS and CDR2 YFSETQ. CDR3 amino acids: CASSLNIASITDTQYF. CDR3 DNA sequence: TGCGCCAGCAGCTTGAACATCGCCAGCATCACAGATACGCAGTATTTT. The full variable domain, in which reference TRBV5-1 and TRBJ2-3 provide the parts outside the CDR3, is KAGVTQTPRYLIKTRGQQVTLSCSPISGHRSVSWYQQTPGQGLQFLFEYFSETQRNKGNFPGRFSGRQFSNSRSEMNVSTLELGDSALYLCASSLNIASITDTQYFGPGTRLTVL.

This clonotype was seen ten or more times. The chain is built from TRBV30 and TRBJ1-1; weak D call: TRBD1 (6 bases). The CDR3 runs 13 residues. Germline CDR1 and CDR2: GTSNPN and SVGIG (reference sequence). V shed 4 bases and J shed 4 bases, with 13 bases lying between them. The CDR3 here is CAWIGGAGTEAFF. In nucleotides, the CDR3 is TGTGCCTGGATTGGGGGGGCCGGCACTGAAGCTTTCTTT. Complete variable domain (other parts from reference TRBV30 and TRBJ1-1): SQTIHQWPATLVQPVGSPLSLECTVEGTSNPNLYWYRQAAGRGLQLLFYSVGIGQISSEVPQNLSASRPQDRQFILSSKKLLLSDSGFYLCAWIGGAGTEAFFGQGTRLTVV.

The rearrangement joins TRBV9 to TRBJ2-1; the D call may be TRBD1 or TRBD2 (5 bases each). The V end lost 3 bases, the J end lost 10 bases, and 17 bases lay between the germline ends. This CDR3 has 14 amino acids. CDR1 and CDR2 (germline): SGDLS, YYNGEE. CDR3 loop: CASSAPGTSGEQFF. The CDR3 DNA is TGTGCCAGCAGCGCCCCCGGGACCTCGGGGGAGCAGTTCTTC.

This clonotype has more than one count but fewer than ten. The CDR3 DNA sequence: TGTGCCACCAGTGACTTCCCTGGACAGGGGGGCAATGAGCAGTTCTTC. The encoded protein is CATSDFPGQGGNEQFF. V is TRBV24-1 and J is TRBJ2-1; 10 bases line up with TRBD1. The germline V gene encodes CDR1 KGHDR and CDR2 SFDVKD. Unmatched junction bases numbered 8, after V lost 4 bases and J lost 6 bases. The CDR3 contains 16 residues.

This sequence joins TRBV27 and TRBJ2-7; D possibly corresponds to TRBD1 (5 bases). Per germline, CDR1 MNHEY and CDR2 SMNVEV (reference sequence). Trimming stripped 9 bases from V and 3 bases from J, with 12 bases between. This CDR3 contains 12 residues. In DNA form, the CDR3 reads TGTGCCAGTCGGAGTAGGGGCTACGAGCAGTACTTC. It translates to CASRSRGYEQYF.

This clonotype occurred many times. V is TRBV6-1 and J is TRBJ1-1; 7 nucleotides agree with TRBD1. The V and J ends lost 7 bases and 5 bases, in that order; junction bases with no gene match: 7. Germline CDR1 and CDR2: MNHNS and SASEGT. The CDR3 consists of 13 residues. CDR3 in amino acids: CASTQTGRTEAFF. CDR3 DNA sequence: TGTGCCAGCACCCAGACAGGGAGGACTGAAGCTTTCTTT.

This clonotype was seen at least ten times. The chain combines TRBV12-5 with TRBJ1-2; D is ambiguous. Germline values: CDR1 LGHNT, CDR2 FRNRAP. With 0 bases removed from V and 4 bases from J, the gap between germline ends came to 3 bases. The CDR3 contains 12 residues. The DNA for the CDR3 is TGTGCTAGTGGTTTGGTACTCTATGGCTACACCTTC. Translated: CASGLVLYGYTF.

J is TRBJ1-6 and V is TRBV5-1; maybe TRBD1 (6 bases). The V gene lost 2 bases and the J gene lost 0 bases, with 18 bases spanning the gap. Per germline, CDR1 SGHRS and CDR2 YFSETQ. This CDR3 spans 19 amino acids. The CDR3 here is CASSLTGPAQSSYNSPLHF. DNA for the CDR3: TGCGCCAGCAGCTTAACAGGGCCGGCCCAGAGCTCCTATAATTCACCCCTCCACTTT. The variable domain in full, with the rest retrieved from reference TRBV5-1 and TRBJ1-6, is KAGVTQTPRYLIKTRGQQVTLSCSPISGHRSVSWYQQTPGQGLQFLFEYFSETQRNKGNFPGRFSGRQFSNSRSEMNVSTLELGDSALYLCASSLTGPAQSSYNSPLHFGNGTRLTVT.

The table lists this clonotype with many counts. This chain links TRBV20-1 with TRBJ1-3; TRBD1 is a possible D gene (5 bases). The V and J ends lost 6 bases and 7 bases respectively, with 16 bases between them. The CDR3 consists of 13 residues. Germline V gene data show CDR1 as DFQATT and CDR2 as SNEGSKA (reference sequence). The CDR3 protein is CSAKIRGGNTIYF. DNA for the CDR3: TGCAGTGCCAAGATACGGGGGGGGAACACCATATATTTT.

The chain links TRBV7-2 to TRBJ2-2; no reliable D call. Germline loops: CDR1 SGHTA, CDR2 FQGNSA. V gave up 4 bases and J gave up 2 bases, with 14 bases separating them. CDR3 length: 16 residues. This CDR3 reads CASSSEGYFNTGELFF. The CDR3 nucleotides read TGTGCCAGCAGCTCGGAAGGTTATTTCAACACCGGGGAGCTGTTTTTT. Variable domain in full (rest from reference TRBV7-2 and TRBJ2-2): GAGVSQSPSNKVTEKGKDVELRCDPISGHTALYWYRQSLGQGLEFLIYFQGNSAPDKSGLPSDRFSAERTGGSVSTLTIQRTQQEDSAVYLCASSSEGYFNTGELFFGEGSRLTVL.